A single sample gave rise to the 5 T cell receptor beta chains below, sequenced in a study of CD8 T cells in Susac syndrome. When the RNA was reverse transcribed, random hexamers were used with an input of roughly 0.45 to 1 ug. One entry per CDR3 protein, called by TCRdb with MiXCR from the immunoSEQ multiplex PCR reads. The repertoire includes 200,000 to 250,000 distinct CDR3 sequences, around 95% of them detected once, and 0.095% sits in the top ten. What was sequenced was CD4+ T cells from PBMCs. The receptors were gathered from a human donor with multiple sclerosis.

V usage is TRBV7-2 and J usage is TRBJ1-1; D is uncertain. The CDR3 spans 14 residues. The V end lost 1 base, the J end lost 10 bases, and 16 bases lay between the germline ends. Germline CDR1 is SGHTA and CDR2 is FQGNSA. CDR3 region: CASSLVALGLLAFF. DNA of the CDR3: TGTGCCAGCAGCTTAGTTGCACTCGGCTTATTAGCTTTCTTT.

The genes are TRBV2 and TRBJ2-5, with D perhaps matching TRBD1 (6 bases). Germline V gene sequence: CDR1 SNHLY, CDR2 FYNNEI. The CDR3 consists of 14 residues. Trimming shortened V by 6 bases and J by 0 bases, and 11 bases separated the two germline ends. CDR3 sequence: CASRAGTYQETQYF. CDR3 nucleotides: TGTGCCAGCAGAGCCGGGACATACCAAGAGACCCAGTACTTC. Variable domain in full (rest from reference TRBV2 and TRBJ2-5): EPEVTQTPSHQVTQMGQEVILRCVPISNHLYFYWYRQILGQKVEFLVSFYNNEISEKSEIFDDQFSVERPDGSNFTLKIRSTKLEDSAMYFCASRAGTYQETQYFGPGTRLLVL.

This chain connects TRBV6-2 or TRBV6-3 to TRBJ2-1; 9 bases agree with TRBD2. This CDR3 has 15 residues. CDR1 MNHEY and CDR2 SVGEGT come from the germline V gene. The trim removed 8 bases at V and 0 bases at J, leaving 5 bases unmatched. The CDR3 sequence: CASGDSGSSYNEQFF. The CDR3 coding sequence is TGTGCCAGCGGGGATAGCGGGAGCTCCTACAATGAGCAGTTCTTC.

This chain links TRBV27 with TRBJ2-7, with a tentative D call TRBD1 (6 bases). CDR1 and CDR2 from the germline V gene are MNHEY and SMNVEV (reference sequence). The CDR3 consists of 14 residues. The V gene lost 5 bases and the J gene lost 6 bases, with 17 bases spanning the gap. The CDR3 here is CASSPTGIPAEQYF. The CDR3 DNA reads TGTGCCAGCAGTCCCACAGGGATCCCTGCCGAGCAGTACTTC.

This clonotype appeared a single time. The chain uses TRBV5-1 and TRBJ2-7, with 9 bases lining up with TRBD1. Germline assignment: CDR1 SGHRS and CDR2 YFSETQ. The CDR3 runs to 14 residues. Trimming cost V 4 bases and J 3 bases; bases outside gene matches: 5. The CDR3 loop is CASSKGQGYYEQYF. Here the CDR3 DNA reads TGCGCCAGCAGCAAAGGACAGGGGTACTACGAGCAGTACTTC.